The clone carrying this T cell receptor (beta chain) has only one observation. V lost 1 base, J lost 4 bases, and 17 bases lay in between. The germline V gene encodes CDR1 SQVTM and CDR2 ANQGSEA. The CDR3 runs to 15 residues. The data were taken from a study of shared clonotypes between healthy human individuals. Naive CD8 cells were CD45RO-negative, positively selected for CCR7, excluding terminally differentiated effector memory CD45RA+ cells. Assay used: immunoSEQ multiplex PCR; TCRdb lists only in-frame clones, some missing. The sample consists of about 2.1 million clones, around 93% of them appearing once.

The sequence came from a man between 18 and 29 years old in good health. Some clones in this sample may be carry-over from other donors' samples. Sequenced material: naive CD8+ T cells from PBMCs. This rearrangement joins TRBV29-1 to TRBJ2-7; D may match TRBD1 or TRBD2 (5 bases each). The CDR3 loop is CSVEGGEVWPYEQYF. The DNA for the CDR3 is TGCAGCGTTGAAGGAGGGGAAGTATGGCCGTACGAGCAGTACTTC.